This T cell receptor beta chain was retrieved from a study of blood T cells in healthy people across ages. The CDR3 is 15 amino acids. CDR1 and CDR2 from the germline V gene are MNHEY and SVGEGT. Unmatched junction bases numbered 10, after V lost 5 bases and J lost 5 bases. General study findings and limits: Older individuals had lower TCR beta diversity per million T cells (the decline was roughly linear).

The use of a sample-barcoded 5' primer and a J-beta primer mix characterized a second PCR of about 6 to 11 cycles. TCRdb passed the 5' RACE reads through MiXCR, listing each CDR3 protein once. The sample yields under 1,000,000 distinct CDR3 sequences, about 36% seen once. This clonotype was found many times. Its antigen is not known. The sample was blood. The gene calls are TRBV6-2 or TRBV6-3 and TRBJ2-7; 9 bases map to TRBD1. This clonotype was sampled from a man aged 18 to 30 in good health. The CDR3 sequence is CASSRPGQGFHEQYF. Here the CDR3 DNA reads TGTGCCAGCAGTCGACCGGGACAGGGTTTCCACGAGCAGTACTTC.